Described below is a single TCR beta chain sequence and its context. The sample comes from a study of monozygotic twins with cystic fibrosis. Trimming cost V 0 bases and J 5 bases, with 19 bases left between them. The CDR3 runs to 16 residues. Germline CDR1 and CDR2: GTSNPN and SVGIG (reference sequence). The data were produced by immunoSEQ multiplex PCR, yet TCRdb's version contains in-frame clones alone and is incomplete. The sample yields 15,000 to 20,000 clones, about 90% seen once. The sequence came from a girl aged 2-10 years with cystic fibrosis. Sequencing was performed on blood. The V and J genes are TRBV30 and TRBJ1-1; no firm D call. Written as DNA, the CDR3 is TGTGCCTGGAGTGTTACCCCTACCCTTGGTAAAACTGAAGCTTTCTTT. It yields the protein CAWSVTPTLGKTEAFF.